A single sample is the source of the 9 T cell receptor beta chains below, sequenced in a study of CD8+CD57+ T cells in acquired aplastic anemia. The template for TCR beta VDJ and CDR3 sequence profiling was genomic DNA. Using its own MiXCR run on the reads, TCRdb lists one record per CDR3 protein. This table has under 350,000 distinct CDR3 sequences, under 65% appearing once. An expansion of CD8+CD57+ cells by flow cytometry had been shown in patients chosen for sequencing. Material for sequencing was sorted CD4+, CD8+, or CD8+CD57+ T cells (not recorded which) from PBMCs. These receptors all stem from a human donor with aplastic anemia.

This clonotype appeared a few times. The V gene is TRBV2, the J gene TRBJ1-6; D remains unclear. This CDR3 is 13 amino acids long. Trimming stripped 5 bases from V and 10 bases from J, with 12 bases between. CDR1 is SNHLY and CDR2 is FYNNEI in the germline V gene. The CDR3 protein is CASSSGRESPLHF. CDR3 nucleotides: TGTGCCAGCAGTTCAGGCAGAGAGTCACCCCTCCACTTT.

This clonotype was seen just once. V and J are TRBV7-9 and TRBJ2-7; no firm D call. V lost 5 bases and J lost 4, with 15 bases in between. Germline CDR1 SEHNR, CDR2 FQNEAQ (reference sequence). This CDR3 spans 14 amino acids. The CDR3 sequence: CASSPGIADYEQYF. In DNA, the CDR3 is TGTGCCAGCAGCCCCGGAATAGCAGATTACGAGCAGTACTTC. Full variable domain (missing parts from reference TRBV7-9 and TRBJ2-7): DTGVSQNPRHKITKRGQNVTFRCDPISEHNRLYWYRQTLGQGPEFLTYFQNEAQLEKSRLLSDRFSAERPKGSFSTLEIQRTEQGDSAMYLCASSPGIADYEQYFGPGTRLTVT.

This clonotype was detected ten times or more. V usage is TRBV27 and J usage is TRBJ2-7; D uncertain. The CDR3 contains 14 residues. V was cut by 2 bases and J by 4 bases, with 12 bases left in between. Germline assignment: CDR1 MNHEY and CDR2 SMNVEV (reference sequence). For the CDR3, the DNA is TGTGCCAGCAGTTTAAAACCCATCGGGTACGAGCAGTACTTC. Its protein is CASSLKPIGYEQYF.

This sequence joins TRBV2 and TRBJ1-2, with no clear D. CDR1 SNHLY and CDR2 FYNNEI come from the germline V gene. V gave up 6 bases and J gave up 2 bases, with 19 bases separating them. CDR3 length equals 16 residues. The CDR3, as DNA: TGTGCCAGCAGGCCAGCAATAAGCTACCTCAACTATGGCTACACCTTC. Translated, it gives CASRPAISYLNYGYTF.

This clonotype was counted between two and nine times. The rearrangement uses TRBV20-1 and TRBJ2-1, with TRBD1 matching over 9 bases. The germline V gene encodes CDR1 DFQATT and CDR2 SNEGSKA (reference sequence). The CDR3 contains 12 residues. J was trimmed by 7 bases and V by 6 bases; bases with no gene match: 4. CDR3 in amino acids: CSATGQGNEQFF. In DNA form, the CDR3 reads TGCAGTGCCACGGGACAGGGAAATGAGCAGTTCTTC.

The CDR3 loop reads CASSFYRGGNTGELFF. CDR3 coding DNA: TGTGCCAGCAGTTTCTATCGAGGGGGGAACACCGGGGAGCTGTTTTTT. This chain uses TRBV27 with TRBJ2-2; weak D call: TRBD1 (6 bases). The germline CDR1 and CDR2 sequences are MNHEY and SMNVEV (reference sequence). This CDR3 spans 16 amino acids. The V end lost 3 bases, the J end lost 1 base, and 12 bases lay between the germline ends.

The CDR3 DNA reads TGCAGTGCGAGGGCCCAACATAAGGCGAACACTGAAGCTTTCTTT. Translation gives CSARAQHKANTEAFF. The chain has TRBV20-1 and TRBJ1-1; D gene unclear. The germline V and J ends were trimmed by 6 bases and 1 base, with 18 bases remaining between them. This CDR3 is 15 amino acids long. Germline CDR1 DFQATT, CDR2 SNEGSKA (reference sequence).

This clonotype was picked up many times. The V gene is TRBV7-2, the J gene TRBJ1-1, with a weak D call TRBD1 (6 bases). The ends were cut back, 2 bases at V and 1 base at J, with 11 bases in the middle. This CDR3 spans 15 amino acids. CDR1 and CDR2 from the germline V gene are SGHTA and FQGNSA. The CDR3 coding sequence is TGTGCCAGCAGCTTAACAGGGAGGGGGAACACTGAAGCTTTCTTT. Translating gives CASSLTGRGNTEAFF.

This clonotype showed up many times. This chain uses TRBV11-2 with TRBJ2-1; D possibly matches TRBD1 or TRBD2 (6 bases each). The CDR3 extends over 15 amino acids. V shed 5 bases and J shed 2 bases, with 13 bases lying between them. The germline V gene encodes CDR1 SGHAT and CDR2 FQNNGV. CDR3 amino acids: CASSLLRGPYNEQFF. CDR3 sequence (DNA): TGTGCCAGCAGCCTATTACGGGGGCCCTACAATGAGCAGTTCTTC.